Each of the 18 T cell receptor beta chains below was sequenced from the same sample in a study of T-cell reconstitution after alpha-beta-depleted transplantation in children. TCRbeta library construction was performed incorporating unique molecular identifiers. TCRdb independently ran MiXCR on the PCR reads; one entry per CDR3 protein. The repertoire has a few hundred thousand distinct CDR3 sequences, roughly 14% of them found once; the top ten carry approximately 4.3%. The sequencing used PBMCs, collected from the stem cell graft. Every receptor here comes from a human donor who donated a stem cell graft to a child with Fanconi anemia.

The chain recombines TRBV29-1 with TRBJ2-2; no reliable D call. The germline CDR1 and CDR2 sequences are SQVTM and ANQGSEA. Trimming took off 4 bases at V and 0 bases at J, with 6 bases between the two ends. The length of the CDR3 is 13 residues. The CDR3 coding sequence is TGCAGCGTTGGTCGACCGAACACCGGGGAGCTGTTTTTT. This sequence encodes CSVGRPNTGELFF.

This clonotype was recorded a few times. V and J are TRBV7-2 and TRBJ2-1; 9 nucleotides match TRBD1. Germline loops: CDR1 SGHTA, CDR2 FQGNSA. The V segment lost 10 bases and the J segment 12 bases; nucleotides outside the gene matches: 13. The CDR3 contains 13 residues. CDR3 nucleotide sequence: TGTGCCACCGGGACAGGGCTAATTGAAGGGCAGTTCTTC. It codes for CATGTGLIEGQFF.

This clonotype was picked up many times. V usage is TRBV5-6 and J usage is TRBJ2-7; 7 bases are a match to TRBD1. Germline CDR1 SGHDT, CDR2 YYEEEE. After removal of 1 base from V and 4 bases from J, the junction contained 14 bases not matched to a gene. This CDR3 has 17 amino acids. The CDR3 bases are TGTGCCAGCAGCTTGAATCCCACAGGGGTTGTTGAGTACGAGCAGTACTTC. Amino acids: CASSLNPTGVVEYEQYF.

The rearrangement links TRBV20-1 to TRBJ2-5; D gene ambiguous. The CDR3 is 13 residues long. Trimming removed 1 base from V and 0 bases from J, with 6 bases in between. Per the germline V gene, CDR1 is DFQATT and CDR2 is SNEGSKA (reference sequence). The CDR3 here is CSARGANQETQYF. For the CDR3, the DNA is TGCAGTGCTAGAGGCGCGAACCAAGAGACCCAGTACTTC.

This clonotype was detected a few times. The chain joins TRBV7-3 to TRBJ1-1, with a tentative D call TRBD1 (5 bases). Germline V gene data show CDR1 as SGHTA and CDR2 as FQGTGA. Trimming shortened V by 0 bases and J by 7 bases, and 15 bases separated the two germline ends. The CDR3 extends over 15 amino acids. CDR3: CASSLTRVRGDEAFF. The DNA for the CDR3 is TGTGCCAGCAGCTTAACGAGGGTCCGGGGCGATGAAGCTTTCTTT.

This clonotype was counted only a few times. The chain is built from TRBV12-3 or TRBV12-4 and TRBJ1-4; D unresolved. V was shortened by 3 bases and J by 8 bases, with 13 bases between the two germline ends. This CDR3 is built from 14 residues. The CDR3 sequence is CASSFGLGREKLFF. The CDR3 DNA sequence: TGTGCCAGCAGTTTTGGCCTGGGAAGGGAAAAACTGTTTTTT.

The chain joins TRBV7-7 to TRBJ2-5; D is unresolved. Germline assignment: CDR1 SSHAT and CDR2 FNYEAQ (reference sequence). Trimming stripped 3 bases from V and 5 bases from J, with 13 bases between. The CDR3 sequence is 14 residues long. This CDR3 reads CASSFTPQGETQYF. The CDR3 nucleotides are TGTGCCAGCAGCTTCACGCCCCAAGGGGAGACCCAGTACTTC.

The chain couples TRBV25-1 to TRBJ1-4, with 11 bases matching TRBD1. CDR1 is MGHDK, CDR2 SYGVNS, per germline. The trim removed 6 bases at V and 11 bases at J, leaving 5 bases unmatched. The CDR3 length is 13 residues. The CDR3, as DNA: TGTGCCAGCAGCGGACAGGGGGCCGGGAAACTGTTTTTT. Amino acids: CASSGQGAGKLFF.

This clonotype has a count of ten or more. CDR3 residues: CASSLAAPDEQYF. The CDR3, as DNA: TGTGCCAGCAGCTTAGCAGCGCCGGACGAGCAGTACTTC. This rearrangement joins TRBV7-8 to TRBJ2-7, with D hard to call. CDR1 is SGHVS and CDR2 is FQNEAQ in the germline V gene. This CDR3 is 13 amino acids long. Trimming stripped 0 bases from V and 5 bases from J, with 8 bases between.

This clonotype was seen repeatedly, ten times or more. The V call is TRBV5-5, the J call TRBJ2-3; possible D gene TRBD1, 6 bases. There are 17 residues in the CDR3. V lost 2 bases to trimming and J lost 2 bases, with 18 bases between them. The germline CDR1 and CDR2 sequences are SGHKS and YYEKEE (reference sequence). The CDR3 bases are TGTGCCAGCAGCTTACGGGACACCGCACAATTCACAGATACGCAGTATTTT. Translation gives CASSLRDTAQFTDTQYF.

Points on this clonotype: Mismatch with germline at one junction end may stem from a read error. The chain combines TRBV12-3 or TRBV12-4 with TRBJ2-4, with D uncertain. This CDR3 is 15 amino acids long. The CDR3: CASILYARGPNIQYF. CDR3 nucleotide sequence: TGTGCCAGCATTTTATATGCGCGAGGACCGAACATTCAGTACTTC.

J is TRBJ2-7 and V is TRBV5-1, with 9 positions matching TRBD2. The CDR3 has 17 residues. The ends lost 4 bases at V and 4 bases at J; junction bases unmatched: 15. Germline V gene sequence: CDR1 SGHRS, CDR2 YFSETQ. CDR3 amino acids: CASSRGGLAGISYEQYF. The DNA of the CDR3 is TGCGCCAGCAGCCGAGGTGGGCTAGCGGGAATATCGTACGAGCAGTACTTC.

This clonotype was counted once. This chain joins TRBV30 and TRBJ1-5, with no clear D. V shed 3 bases and J shed 7 bases, with 16 bases lying between them. This CDR3 region has 14 residues. Per germline, CDR1 GTSNPN and CDR2 SVGIG (reference sequence). The CDR3 DNA is TGTGCCTGGAGCTTTGGGAGCCCTGGGCAGCCCCAGCATTTT. This encodes CAWSFGSPGQPQHF.

This clonotype was counted at least ten times. The gene calls are TRBV4-2 and TRBJ2-4; tentative D call: TRBD2 (5 bases). V was pared by 5 bases and J by 7 bases, with 21 bases between. The CDR3 is 16 residues long. Per the germline V gene, CDR1 is LGHNA and CDR2 is YNFKEQ. The CDR3 sequence is CASSSPAGGVGNIQYF. DNA for the CDR3: TGTGCCAGCAGCAGCCCTGCGGGTGGGGTCGGGAACATTCAGTACTTC.

This clonotype was observed a handful of times. This chain uses TRBV4-3 with TRBJ1-4; D gene uncertain. The germline CDR1 and CDR2 sequences are LGHNA and YSLEER. With 0 bases removed from V and 4 bases from J, the gap between germline ends came to 12 bases. The CDR3 is 16 residues long. CDR3 amino acids: CASSQDRVGINEKLFF. In DNA form, the CDR3 reads TGCGCCAGCAGCCAAGATCGAGTAGGGATTAATGAAAAACTGTTTTTT.

The genes are TRBV15 and TRBJ2-3, with 8 nucleotides matching TRBD2. The germline gives CDR1 LNHNV, CDR2 YYDKDF (reference sequence). J gave up 6 bases and V 3 bases, and 8 bases lay outside the gene matches. This CDR3 contains 15 residues. Here the CDR3 reads CATSRQAGGSDTQYF. DNA of the CDR3: TGTGCCACCAGCAGGCAGGCGGGGGGCTCGGATACGCAGTATTTT.

The chain employs TRBV7-2 and TRBJ2-3, with 9 bases fitting TRBD2. The CDR3 sequence is 16 residues long. The V segment lost 1 base and the J segment 3 bases; nucleotides outside the gene matches: 5. Germline lookup yields CDR1 SGHTA and CDR2 FQGNSA. CDR3 residues: CASSLDSGSATDTQYF. CDR3 nucleotides: TGTGCCAGCAGCTTAGATAGCGGGAGCGCGACAGATACGCAGTATTTT.

In this sample, this clonotype turned up a few times. The chain uses TRBV30 and TRBJ1-2, with D tentatively TRBD1 (5 bases). The CDR3 runs to 13 residues. V was shortened by 6 bases and J by 3 bases, with 14 bases between the two germline ends. CDR1 and CDR2 (germline): GTSNPN, SVGIG (reference sequence). For the CDR3, the DNA is TGTGCCTGTTCCAGGGAAATCGACTATGGCTACACCTTC. Encoded protein: CACSREIDYGYTF.